These 4 T cell receptor beta chains originate from one sample sequenced in a study of T cells in Graves' hyperthyroidism and ophthalmopathy. Amplified TCR beta CDR3 regions came from RNA transcripts. Primed by the HTBI set, a first-round RT-PCR was run on the TCR CDR3. TCRdb redid the calling of the multiplex PCR reads with MiXCR, one entry per CDR3 protein. The sample includes about 410,000 distinct CDR3 sequences, approximately 15% seen only once; the top ten take about 13%. Sequenced: blood. The receptors shown here come from a young man with Graves' ophthalmopathy.

This clonotype was found many times. V usage is TRBV7-6 and J usage is TRBJ2-5; D not certain. This CDR3 spans 15 amino acids. In germline, CDR1 is SGHVS, CDR2 FNYEAQ. Trimming removed 5 bases from V and 1 base from J, with 14 bases in between. CDR3 DNA sequence: TGTGCCAGCAGCCTGGGCGGCTCGACCCAAGAGACCCAGTACTTC. It yields the protein CASSLGGSTQETQYF. The full variable domain, in which reference TRBV7-6 and TRBJ2-5 provide the parts outside the CDR3, is GAGVSQSPRYKVTKRGQDVALRCDPISGHVSLYWYRQALGQGPEFLTYFNYEAQQDKSGLPNDRFSAERPEGSISTLTIQRTEQRDSAMYRCASSLGGSTQETQYFGPGTRLLVL.

This clonotype was counted at least ten times. The rearrangement uses TRBV6-5 and TRBJ1-2, with 9 positions matching TRBD1. The CDR3 sequence is 17 residues long. Per germline, CDR1 MNHEY and CDR2 SVGAGI. The V gene end was trimmed by 2 bases and the J gene end by 8 bases; junction bases not matched to a gene: 15. CDR3 nucleotide sequence: TGTGCCAGCAGTTACACGAGGACAGGGGACAACAAACGGGGCTACACCTTC. This gives the protein CASSYTRTGDNKRGYTF.

This clonotype was observed at least ten times. The CDR3 protein is CASSWGQALSYEQYF. The CDR3 DNA reads as TGCGCCAGCAGCTGGGGACAGGCCCTCTCCTACGAGCAGTACTTC. This sequence joins TRBV5-1 and TRBJ2-7; TRBD1 agrees at 8 bases. The CDR3 sequence is 15 residues long. The germline gives CDR1 SGHRS, CDR2 YFSETQ. V dropped 3 bases and J dropped 0; count of bases not matched to a gene: 5.

This clonotype came up a few times. The rearrangement joins TRBV7-9 to TRBJ2-1; 12 bases are a match to TRBD2. The CDR3 extends over 14 amino acids. CDR1 and CDR2 (germline): SEHNR, FQNEAQ (reference sequence). V shed 5 bases and J 9 bases; nucleotides not matched to a gene: 5. The DNA for the CDR3 is TGTGCCAGCAGCCCTAGCGGGAGGGGTGTTGAGCAGTTCTTC. Its translation is CASSPSGRGVEQFF. The variable domain in full, completed from reference TRBV7-9 and TRBJ2-1, reads DTGVSQNPRHKITKRGQNVTFRCDPISEHNRLYWYRQTLGQGPEFLTYFQNEAQLEKSRLLSDRFSAERPKGSFSTLEIQRTEQGDSAMYLCASSPSGRGVEQFFGPGTRLTVL.